This T cell receptor beta chain was retrieved from a study of blood T cells in healthy people across ages. Each sample yielded at least 6 million isolated PBMCs. Sample-barcoded 5' priming and a J-beta primer mix drove a second PCR of 7 to 11 cycles. TCRdb reanalysed the 5' RACE reads using MiXCR and keeps one entry per CDR3 protein. The data show more than 1.4 million distinct CDR3 sequences, roughly 45% seen once. The CDR3 consists of 14 residues. Germline assignment: CDR1 MDHEN and CDR2 SYDVKM. In regard to this clonotype: An end of the junction differs from the germline gene, which may be a read error.

V and J are TRBV28 and TRBJ1-6; possibly TRBD1 for D (5 bases). The source is a woman between 18 and 30 years old in good health. Sample: blood. The CDR3 loop is CASNPGGWNSPLHF. The CDR3 DNA reads TGCGCCAGCAACCCCGGGGGTTGGAATTCACCCCTCCACTTT.